This TCR beta chain came from a study of cytomegalovirus exposure and HLA in healthy donors (dated by TCRdb to about 2017). Regarding the complete study: In an earlier analysis of approximately 500 of the donors, around 290 Gb of sequence data and some 120 million unique TCR beta sequences from approximately 180 million T cells were reported. About 280 gigabases of sequencing data and around 80 million unique TCR sequences made up an early release that covered approximately 620 HLA-typed donors. Of the approximately 400 genotyped donors, 81% fell in the genetic ancestry cluster associated with self-reported Caucasian donors. The study aimed to test whether cataloging public T cell receptors could reveal signatures of past pathogen exposure. The study profiled the T cell repertoires of around 700 subjects by immunosequencing and related them to cytomegalovirus serostatus. Besides the first cohort of 500 to 700 subjects, a separate validation cohort made up of 95 to 150 different subjects was used. To predict cytomegalovirus infection status, the study brought together high-throughput TCR immunosequencing, statistical association of individual TCRs with disease status, and machine learning. To study patterns of TCR occurrence, a later analysis re-analyzed previously published TCR beta repertoires from just over 650 donors and added high-resolution HLA genotyping. In the later analysis, no new phenotypic data were used to find candidate immune exposures; instead, reliance was placed on TCR beta sequences and their occurrence across donors. An earlier analysis of approximately 630 of the donors applied high-throughput TCR beta sequencing to assess whether each TCR beta V gene segment acted as functional or pseudogenic. Alongside the repertoire data, information on donor age, sex, ethnicity and CMV serostatus was compiled. Genome-wide SNP genotypes for about three fifths of the 666 donors were used in a later genetic analysis, which treated that subset as a discovery cohort. All discovery cohort repertoires had been generated using a single sequencing platform. HLA typing covered class I and class II loci at four-digit resolution. The number of typed donors differed by locus: about 620-640 for A, B, C, DRB1 and DQB1; 500 to 550 for DQA1; 606 for DPA1; and some 430 for DPB1. About five DR-DQ haplotypes were handled as single units for association and clustering because linkage in the cohort was strong. On average, roughly 240,000 unique TCR beta nucleotide sequences were sequenced per donor among 350 to 400 genotyped donors of the cohort, with 15% to 20% of those sequences being non-productive.

Libraries were built with the immunoSEQ multiplex PCR assay. The multiplex PCR relied on a mix of 60 forward primers for TCR Vbeta segments and 13 reverse primers for TCR Jbeta segments. Amplification of the CDR3 region of rearranged TCR beta genes was performed with a multiplex PCR assay on genomic DNA. On the Illumina HiSeq System, the amplified TCR beta libraries were sequenced as 87-base-pair reads. The published analysis was carried out like this. A later analysis counted around 72 million unique TCR beta chains across the approximately 700 repertoires, and some 12 million of these chains were shared by at least two donors. Raw reads were error-corrected and collapsed into unique sequences by a nearest-neighbor algorithm in which closely related sequences were merged to remove PCR and sequencing errors. CDR3 sequences were aligned to IMGT reference sequences to assign V, D and J gene segments. For a sequence to be retained, a match of at least six nucleotides to both a V gene segment and a J gene segment was required. A rearrangement counted as productive if the CDR3 had no stop codons and remained in frame with V and J, and every other rearrangement counted as non-productive. CDR3 was defined according to IMGT convention as the region running from the second conserved V-encoded cysteine to the conserved J-encoded phenylalanine. Sequences without an unambiguous match to a single V gene segment were excluded from the earlier analysis of almost 600 of the donors. An earlier analysis of some 500 of the donors classified V segments as functional when productive rearrangements were above 56.7% and as segregating when the standard deviation between donors was above 5%. A statistical classification framework was built for diagnosing cytomegalovirus status from the catalog of TCR beta chain sequences. In a later analysis, V and J genes were assigned by comparing TCR nucleotide sequences against IMGT/GENE-DB human TR gene sequences. The TCRdist pipeline was used in a later analysis to assign CDR3 sequences and most-parsimonious VDJ recombination scenarios. In a later analysis, each TCR beta chain was defined by its CDR3 amino acid sequence together with its V-gene family, and reads without a unique V-gene family were excluded. In a later analysis, 500 to 650 highly shared, low-generation-probability nucleotide sequences were removed to address suspected cross-contamination and a sequencing artifact. A later analysis calculated a clonal expansion index for each public chain from normalized within-repertoire ranks of inferred template counts. In a later analysis, generation probabilities were computed using a VDJ recombination model fitted to out-of-frame rearrangements, and the results were checked against IGoR. A later analysis scored TCR-TCR, TCR-HLA and TCR-CMV co-occurrence with hypergeometric tests, applying a repertoire-size bias correction to TCR pairs. In a later analysis, false discovery rates were estimated by permuting HLA or CMV assignments 20 times. In a later analysis, co-occurring TCRs were grouped using DBSCAN, and TCRdist sequence similarity was added for clustering within HLA-allele-positive subsets. Repertoires with fewer than 30,000 or more than 120,000 public chains were left out of co-occurrence clustering, as were a handful of repertoires with anomalous nucleotide sharing. Entries here come from immuneACCESS through TCRdb and include only in-frame sequences with V and J called. Some clones fail to appear in such tables; in the studies checked, an unresolved V gene covers under half of the shortfall, and the cause of the remainder is unknown. The D gene and trimming were derived from the DNA, and the V and J assignments and clone size from that table. The sample table lists 150,000 to 200,000 clones, roughly 82% of them with a count of one. The ten biggest clones cover 0.95% to 1.5% of the sample.

Based on the germline V gene, the CDR1 and CDR2 sequences are SGHRS and YFSETQ. V trim: 4 bases; J trim: 7 bases; unmatched bases: 14. Spanning cysteine to phenylalanine, the CDR3 consists of 16 amino acids. Only the CDR3 portion is preserved as DNA: 48 bases, with reading frame beginning at the first base. Results the study describes overall, beyond this receptor: The authors suggested that the approach could potentially be generalized to other disease states and immunological phenotypes. While some public TCRs were present in many individuals, most TCR sequences turned up only very rarely across donors. In a later analysis, the rate of TCR association differed among HLA loci, with DRB1 alleles having the most associated TCRs and HLA-C alleles having the fewest. In a later analysis, HLA-associated TCR beta chains were found to be more clonally expanded and to have lower generation probabilities than equally common non-associated chains. Immune exposure information for the cohort was limited to CMV serostatus. Compared with the roughly 700-donor mean, donors in an Asian-associated ancestry cluster had fewer N-insertions in productive TCRs, according to a later genetic analysis. Because counts were too low, roughly 16 rarely observed V segments, including chromosome 9 orphons, were excluded from the earlier analysis of around 590 of the donors. An association between a missense DCLRE1C variant and V-gene and J-gene trimming of TCR beta chains was found in a later genetic analysis and replicated in an independent cohort. A further reported finding was that TCR beta sequences accurately predicted the HLA-A and HLA-B alleles for most subjects in the first cohort. A later analysis associated about 17,000 TCR beta sequences with specific HLA alleles at a false discovery rate of 0.05. A later analysis found that most CMV-associated TCR beta chains appeared HLA-restricted, with HLA associations seemingly driven largely by CMV exposure. The cohort was sequenced for TCR beta chains only, and without alpha or paired-chain data the features that could be detected were limited. Because HLA typing was missing for some donors at each locus, association tests included only the typed subset. The 87-base-pair reads could not distinguish some IMGT-functional V segments, including TRBV6-2 and TRBV6-3, so those segments were excluded. An earlier analysis of around 500 of the donors showed that most TCR beta V segments appeared in productive rearrangements either about 90% or about 30% of the time, which broadly matched IMGT annotations. The classifier was reported to diagnose cytomegalovirus status with high specificity and sensitivity in both the original and validation cohorts. According to a later analysis, parvovirus B19, influenza, CMV and Epstein-Barr virus appeared linked to several top co-occurrence clusters. A group of highly shared sequence variants was considered likely to be a technical artifact of the sequencing pipeline. Presence/absence analyses assumed roughly uniform sequencing depth across donors, an assumption that may not hold. Strong co-occurrence of HLA alleles, especially DR and DQ, made assigning TCR associations to individual alleles difficult. Three of the identified cytomegalovirus-associated TCR beta chains were confirmed in vitro to be specific for cytomegalovirus antigens. The study listed 150 to 200 TCR beta chains as associated with cytomegalovirus. Linkage disequilibrium might explain the correlated functional status among segregating V segments, but an unknown experimental factor could not be excluded.

As regards this clone: Its specific antigen is unknown. Base qualities are not at hand, and no much larger clone is one base apart.

In total, roughly 710 healthy bone marrow donors made up the cohort. At the time of sampling, all cohort members were nominally healthy, though unrecorded immune exposures were likely present. The donor tested CMV seropositive, placing the donor among the approximately 310 seropositive members of the cohort. A peripheral blood sample was collected from each donor, and TCR beta sequencing was performed on peripheral blood mononuclear cells. The Qiagen DNeasy Blood Extraction Kit was used to extract genomic DNA from the blood cell samples. The chain is made from TRBV5-1 and TRBJ2-1, with TRBD1 matching 7 junction bases. The origin of this receptor is a girl aged 2-10 years in good health and CMV-seropositive. Sequencing was done on a sample of PBMCs. The bases read TGCGCCAGCAGCCACAATACAGGGGTTTGGGCGAATGAGCAGTTCTTC. It encodes CASSHNTGVWANEQFF. The CDR3, completed at both ends by the reference TRBV5-1 and TRBJ2-1 genes, gives the full variable domain KAGVTQTPRYLIKTRGQQVTLSCSPISGHRSVSWYQQTPGQGLQFLFEYFSETQRNKGNFPGRFSGRQFSNSRSEMNVSTLELGDSALYLCASSHNTGVWANEQFFGPGTRLTVL.